This T cell receptor beta chain was found in a study of PD-1 blockade in classical Hodgkin lymphoma. Study-level points and caveats: TCR diversity in CD4+, not CD8+, cells rose significantly by C4D1.

This table comes from immunoSEQ multiplex PCR, and its TCRdb copy is limited to in-frame clones, with some not included. The sample has about 58,000 clones, under 95% seen once. The CDR3 contains 17 residues. Trimming removed 4 bases from V and 7 bases from J; junction bases left unmatched: 12. Germline CDR1 and CDR2: SGHDT and YYEEEE. Relapses following autologous stem cell transplantation were seen in all patients, with brentuximab vedotin exposure varying. On this clone: Antigen unknown.

Sample: peripheral blood mononuclear cells (PBMCs), taken before the second cycle of nivolumab. This clonotype was sampled from a human donor with classical Hodgkin lymphoma. The V call is TRBV5-6, the J call TRBJ2-2; 11 positions match TRBD2. DNA for the CDR3: TGTGCCAGCAGCATTGATGGTAGCGGGAGGGCCGTCGGGGAGCTGTTTTTT. Its translation: CASSIDGSGRAVGELFF.